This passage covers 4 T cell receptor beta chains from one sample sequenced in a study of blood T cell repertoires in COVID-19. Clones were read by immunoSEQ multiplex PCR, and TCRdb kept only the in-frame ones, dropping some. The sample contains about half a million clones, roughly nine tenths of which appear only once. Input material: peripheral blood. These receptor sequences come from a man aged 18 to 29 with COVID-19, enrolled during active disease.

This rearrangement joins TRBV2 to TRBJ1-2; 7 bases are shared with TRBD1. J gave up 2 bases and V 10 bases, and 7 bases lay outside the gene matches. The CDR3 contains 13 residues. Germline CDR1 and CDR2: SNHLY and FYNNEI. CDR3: CAILDRSNYGYTF. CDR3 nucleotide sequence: TGTGCCATCCTGGACAGGTCCAACTATGGCTACACCTTC.

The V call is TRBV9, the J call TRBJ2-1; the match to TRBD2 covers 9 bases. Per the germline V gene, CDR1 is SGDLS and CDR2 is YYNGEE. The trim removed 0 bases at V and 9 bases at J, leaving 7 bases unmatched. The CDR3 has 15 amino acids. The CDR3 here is CASSVGREGLGEQFF. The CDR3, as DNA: TGTGCCAGCAGCGTAGGGCGGGAGGGCCTGGGTGAGCAGTTCTTC.

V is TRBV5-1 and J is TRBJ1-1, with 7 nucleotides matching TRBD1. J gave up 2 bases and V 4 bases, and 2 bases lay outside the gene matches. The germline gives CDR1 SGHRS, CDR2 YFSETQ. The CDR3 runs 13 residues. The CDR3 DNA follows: TGCGCCAGCAGCAGACAGGGAAACACTGAAGCTTTCTTT. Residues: CASSRQGNTEAFF.

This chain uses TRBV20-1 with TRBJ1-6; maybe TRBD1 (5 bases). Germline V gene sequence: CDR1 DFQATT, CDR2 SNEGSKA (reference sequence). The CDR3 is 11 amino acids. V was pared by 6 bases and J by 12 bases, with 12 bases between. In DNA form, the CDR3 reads TGCAGTGCGACGGTCGGGGGACCCCTCCACTTT. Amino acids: CSATVGGPLHF.